This T cell receptor beta chain was captured in a study of blood T cells in healthy people across ages. This clonotype was seen just once. The CDR3 covers 13 residues. Germline CDR1 is DFQATT and CDR2 is SNEGSKA (reference sequence). The ends were cut back, 6 bases at V and 4 bases at J, with 15 bases in the middle. A second about 7 to 12 cycle PCR used barcoded and J-beta primers. Researchers report that a template-switch adaptor with 12 random nucleotides tagged each cDNA molecule. TCRdb recomputed calls from the 5' RACE reads with MiXCR, one row per CDR3 protein. The repertoire holds more than 800,000 distinct CDR3 sequences, 45% seen once, with approximately 17% in the top ten. Each donor had about 9.6 milliliters of peripheral blood drawn.

The chain carries TRBV20-1 and TRBJ1-2; D perhaps matches TRBD1 (5 bases). This receptor was identified in a woman aged 55 to 70 in good health. Sequences were obtained from blood. The CDR3 DNA reads as TGCAGTGCCTTCAGCGGACACGGCTATGGCTACACCTTC. Its protein is CSAFSGHGYGYTF.